The clone carrying this TCR beta chain was detected a few times. Its specificity is not known. This entry belongs to a study of T-cell memory formation after mild COVID-19. For the study at large: The two donors had largely donor-specific TCR clusters.

The study's findings and limits: Clones that contracted from day 15 to 85 had balanced CD4/CD8; later expanders were CD4+ biased. Contracting CD4+ clones lay largely in CM and EM, with CD8+ ones residing in EMRA.

TCRdb redid the calling of the 5' RACE reads with MiXCR, one entry per CDR3 protein. The sample lists 450,000 to 650,000 distinct CDR3 sequences, about 20% occurring once. The CDR3 extends over 16 amino acids. V was cut by 2 bases and J by 3 bases, with 14 bases left in between. CDR1 is MGHDK and CDR2 is SYGVNS in the germline V gene. V is TRBV25-1 and J is TRBJ2-1; TRBD1 might be the D (6 bases). This sequence originates from an adult woman who had mild COVID-19 (a few samples of this study predate the infection). Cell type and time point are not known. Sequences were obtained from PBMCs or a T cell subset sorted from them (not recorded which). The CDR3 sequence: CASSETTGTFYNEQFF. CDR3 DNA: TGTGCCAGCAGTGAAACCACCGGGACATTCTACAATGAGCAGTTCTTC.